This TCR beta chain was sequenced for a study of CD8 T cells in Susac syndrome. The CDR3 contains 14 residues. Germline trimming cut 4 bases from V and 4 bases from J; bases unmatched to any gene: 6. The germline CDR1 and CDR2 sequences are MNHEY and SMNVEV (reference sequence). Reverse transcription of roughly 0.5 to 1 ug RNA was carried out with random hexamers. The TCR beta CDR3 was amplified by immunoSEQ multiplex PCR across 54 Vbeta, 13 Jbeta. One entry per CDR3 protein results from TCRdb running MiXCR on the immunoSEQ multiplex PCR reads. The sample carries around 300,000 distinct CDR3 sequences, 70% to 90% recorded once.

This chain connects TRBV27 to TRBJ2-7; 8 bases agree with TRBD2. This sequence was found in a human donor with multiple sclerosis. The sequencing sample was made of CD8+ T cells from PBMCs. The DNA of the CDR3 is TGTGCCAGCAGTTCCGGGACTAGAGGATACGAGCAGTACTTC. This sequence encodes CASSSGTRGYEQYF.